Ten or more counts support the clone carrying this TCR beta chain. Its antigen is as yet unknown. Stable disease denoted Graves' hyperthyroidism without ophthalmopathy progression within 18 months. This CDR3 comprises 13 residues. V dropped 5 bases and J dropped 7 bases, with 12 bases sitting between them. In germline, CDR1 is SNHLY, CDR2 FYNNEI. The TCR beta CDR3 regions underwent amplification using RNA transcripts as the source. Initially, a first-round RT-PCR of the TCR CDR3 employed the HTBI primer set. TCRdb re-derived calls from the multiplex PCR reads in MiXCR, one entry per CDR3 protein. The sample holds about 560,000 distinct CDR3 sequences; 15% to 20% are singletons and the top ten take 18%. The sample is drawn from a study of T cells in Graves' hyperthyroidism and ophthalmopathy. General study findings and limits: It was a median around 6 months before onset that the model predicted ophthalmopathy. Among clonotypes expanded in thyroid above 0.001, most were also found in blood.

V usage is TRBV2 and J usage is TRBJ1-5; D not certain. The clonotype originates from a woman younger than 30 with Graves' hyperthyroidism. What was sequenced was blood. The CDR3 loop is CASSRDRGQPQHF. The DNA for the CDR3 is TGTGCCAGCAGTAGGGATCGAGGGCAGCCCCAGCATTTT.